A selection of T cell receptor beta chains follows, all from one sample in a study of beta chain features in type 1 diabetes. This table comes from immunoSEQ multiplex PCR, and its TCRdb copy is limited to in-frame clones, with some not included. This table has 300,000 or so clones, 13% to 15% appearing once. Sequenced sample: naive CD4+ T cells from blood. Receptors were obtained from a man younger than 45 with type 1 diabetes. Each CDR3 is given with its conserved first and last residue. The order of the fields is clone size, D gene, V gene, J gene, CDR3 protein, CDR3 DNA. A D gene is named only where the DNA matches it firmly. Some rows have no size entry. The others give once, few or many, or a class for an expanded clone.

NA	NA	TRBV18	TRBJ2-7	CASSPGQGNEQYF	TGTGCCAGCTCACCAGGGCAGGGAAACGAGCAGTACTTC
NA	NA	TRBV18	TRBJ2-1	CASSPFNRDNEQFF	TGTGCCAGCTCGCCCTTCAACAGAGACAATGAGCAGTTCTTC
NA	NA	TRBV5-1	TRBJ2-3	CASSGRQGTDTQYF	TGCGCCAGCAGCGGCCGCCAGGGAACAGATACGCAGTATTTT
few	TRBD1	TRBV7-9	TRBJ1-5	CASSLGTGRSDQPQHF	TGTGCCAGCAGCTTAGGGACAGGGAGATCCGATCAGCCCCAGCATTTT
few	NA	TRBV28	TRBJ1-5	CASRQGNNQPQHF	TGTGCCAGCAGACAGGGAAACAATCAGCCCCAGCATTTT
few	NA	TRBV21-1	TRBJ2-3	CASSKGLLVTGTDTQYF	TGTGCCAGCAGCAAAGGTTTACTAGTCACAGGGACAGATACGCAGTATTTT
NA	TRBD2	TRBV18	TRBJ2-7	CASSPAGGSSYEQYF	TGTGCCAGCTCACCAGCGGGGGGAAGCTCCTACGAGCAGTACTTC
NA	TRBD1	TRBV29-1	TRBJ2-1	CSSTRDRGVGEQFF	TGCAGCTCTACCAGGGACAGGGGGGTCGGTGAGCAGTTCTTC
NA	NA	TRBV7-3	TRBJ2-2	CASSLQPGHLNTGELFF	TGTGCCAGCAGCTTACAGCCGGGACATTTAAACACCGGGGAGCTGTTTTTT
few	TRBD1	TRBV5-6	TRBJ1-2	CASSLMDRGSGYTF	TGTGCCAGCAGCTTGATGGACAGGGGGTCAGGCTACACCTTC
few	TRBD1	TRBV29-1	TRBJ1-1	CSVGTANTEAFF	TGCAGCGTAGGGACAGCGAACACTGAAGCTTTCTTT
few	NA	TRBV7-2	TRBJ2-7	CASSFGTGFEQYF	TGTGCCAGCAGCTTCGGGACTGGCTTCGAGCAGTACTTC
few	TRBD2	TRBV5-1	TRBJ2-5	CASSSPARLAGLRYQETQYF	TGCGCCAGCAGCTCACCCGCACGACTAGCGGGATTGCGGTACCAAGAGACCCAGTACTTC
NA	NA	TRBV7-9	TRBJ2-5	CASSLYGDGTQYF	TGTGCCAGCAGCTTATACGGTGATGGGACCCAGTACTTC
NA	TRBD1	TRBV6-6	TRBJ1-5	CASRPNRGAQPQHF	TGTGCCAGCAGACCAAACAGGGGAGCTCAGCCCCAGCATTTT
few	NA	TRBV29-1	TRBJ1-1	CSVERQKNTEAFF	TGCAGCGTTGAAAGACAGAAGAACACTGAAGCTTTCTTT
NA	NA	TRBV2	TRBJ2-7	CASSERQYPLDEQYF	TGTGCCAGCAGTGAAAGACAGTACCCCTTGGACGAGCAGTACTTC
few	NA	TRBV5-1	TRBJ1-1	CASSSEAVGVTEAFF	TGCGCCAGCAGCTCTGAGGCTGTCGGTGTCACTGAAGCTTTCTTT
NA	NA	TRBV30	TRBJ2-7	CAWSGGGTSYEQYF	TGTGCCTGGAGTGGCGGCGGAACCTCCTACGAGCAGTACTTC
NA	NA	TRBV15	TRBJ1-5	CATSREQSNQPQHF	TGTGCCACCAGCAGAGAACAGAGCAATCAGCCCCAGCATTTT
NA	NA	TRBV19	TRBJ1-5	CASTRDRRVVNQPQHF	TGTGCCAGTACTCGGGATCGGCGGGTCGTCAATCAGCCCCAGCATTTT
NA	NA	TRBV6-5	TRBJ2-7	CASSYSPRGEQYF	TGTGCCAGCAGTTACTCCCCTCGGGGCGAGCAGTACTTC
few	NA	TRBV11-2	TRBJ2-7	CASREYGEQYF	TGTGCCAGCAGGGAGTACGGCGAGCAGTACTTC
few	TRBD1	TRBV14	TRBJ2-1	CASSFHRQGFRNEQFF	TGTGCCAGCAGCTTCCACCGACAGGGGTTTAGGAATGAGCAGTTCTTC
NA	TRBD1	TRBV18	TRBJ2-7	CASSLSPLGQGMNEQYF	TGTGCCAGCTCCCTCTCGCCCCTGGGACAGGGGATGAACGAGCAGTACTTC
NA	NA	TRBV28	TRBJ1-5	CASTFDRYLVQPQHF	TGTGCCAGCACCTTTGACAGGTATTTGGTCCAGCCCCAGCATTTT